This T cell receptor (beta chain) was recorded in a study of early T cells in non-severe SARS-CoV-2 infection. Across the whole study: Unsorted whole blood bulk RNA was sequenced, with unpaired chains. Whole-study findings and limits: Lookups in VDJdb leaned toward anti-spike CD8 responses and missed private and CD4 specificities.

Attachment of unique molecular identifiers to individual cDNA molecules was performed. MiXCR, applied by TCRdb to the 5' RACE reads, yields one record per CDR3 protein. Of roughly 99,000 distinct CDR3 sequences in the sample, over 8.5% were seen once. From germline, CDR1 is SEHNR and CDR2 FQNEAQ (reference sequence). The CDR3 is made up of 15 amino acids. V was cut by 3 bases and J by 4 bases, with 15 bases left in between. A few counts support this clonotype. Its target is not known. The sequence was obtained from an adult who was a healthcare worker with PCR-confirmed SARS-CoV-2 infection or an uninfected control (not recorded which). V is TRBV7-9 and J is TRBJ1-1; D remains ambiguous. The specimen was whole blood. The CDR3 sequence: CASSFRDGLFTEAFF. CDR3 nucleotide sequence: TGTGCCAGCAGCTTCCGGGATGGCCTTTTCACTGAAGCTTTCTTT.